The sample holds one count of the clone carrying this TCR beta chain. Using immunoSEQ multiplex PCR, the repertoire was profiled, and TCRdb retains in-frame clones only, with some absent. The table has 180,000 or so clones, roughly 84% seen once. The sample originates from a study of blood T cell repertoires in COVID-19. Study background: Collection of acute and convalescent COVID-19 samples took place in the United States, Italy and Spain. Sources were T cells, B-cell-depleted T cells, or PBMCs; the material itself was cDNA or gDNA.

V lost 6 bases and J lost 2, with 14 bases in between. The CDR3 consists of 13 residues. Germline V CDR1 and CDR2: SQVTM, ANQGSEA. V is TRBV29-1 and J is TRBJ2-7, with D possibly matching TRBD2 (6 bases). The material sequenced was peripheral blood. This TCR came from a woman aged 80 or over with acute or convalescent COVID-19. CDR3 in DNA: TGCAGCGTGCTACGGGAGTACCCCTACGAGCAGTACTTC. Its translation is CSVLREYPYEQYF.